This TCR beta chain stems from a study of post-analysis software for immune sequencing data. On the study more broadly: Recorded subtypes: relapsing-remitting, secondary progressive, progressive-relapsing; some patients unannotated.

Built from TCR beta cDNA, the libraries had unique molecular identifiers in them. A population of roughly 0.95 to 10 million T cells gave rise to approximately 500,000 cDNA molecules. TCRdb analysed the PCR reads with MiXCR anew, one entry per CDR3 protein. The top ten hold 1.5% to 2% of the sample, which has roughly 620,000 distinct CDR3 sequences, about 40% seen once. Study-wide results and limits: About five TRBV segments occurring more often in patients than controls included TRBV5-6, TRBV5-1 and TRBV20-1. Versus controls, multiple sclerosis patients showed significantly lower diversity (normalized Chao1).

The CDR3 is made up of 15 amino acids. Trimming removed 7 bases from V and 4 bases from J, with 20 bases in between. Germline assignment: CDR1 MNHEY and CDR2 SVGAGI. Turning to this clonotype: Antigen unknown.

The source material was blood. This TCR derives from a girl aged 10-17 years with multiple sclerosis. The chain has TRBV6-5 and TRBJ2-7; tentatively, D is TRBD1 or TRBD2 (7 bases each). The CDR3 is CASILGAGGGYEQYF. The DNA of the CDR3 is TGTGCCAGCATCTTGGGGGCAGGGGGAGGGTACGAGCAGTACTTC.